These 19 T cell receptor beta chains were sequenced from one sample in a study of shared clonotypes between healthy human individuals (dated by TCRdb to the early 2020s). The library was produced with the immunoSEQ multiplex PCR assay. TCRdb took over this immuneACCESS table, retaining in-frame rearrangements with V and J assigned. Such tables are incomplete; in checked studies, under half of the missing clones stem from an unresolved V gene, and the remainder is unexplained. Counted in this sample were around 600,000 clones; approximately 97% of them appeared once. The ten largest clones capture roughly 0.05% of the sample. Sequences were obtained from naive CD4+ T cells sorted from blood. The label giving this sample's cell subset or site can be read as: CD45RA+ positively selected. The receptors derive from a woman in her twenties or thirties in good health.

The rearrangement uses TRBV4-1 and TRBJ2-6, with unresolved D. Trimming removed 7 bases from V and 1 base from J, with 8 bases in between. This CDR3 spans 14 amino acids. Germline-derived CDR1 and CDR2 are MGHRA and YSYEKL. The CDR3 DNA reads as TGCGCCAGCACCTCCTATTCTGGGGCCAACGTCCTGACTTTC. This codes for CASTSYSGANVLTF.

The chain couples TRBV14 to TRBJ2-7; D is tentatively TRBD1 or TRBD2 (6 bases each). This CDR3 spans 16 amino acids. V was clipped by 4 bases and J by 2 bases, with 18 bases between them. Germline-derived CDR1 and CDR2 are SGHDN and FVKESK. For the CDR3, the DNA is TGTGCCAGCAGCCTCAACCCGAAGGGGGGAACCTACGAGCAGTACTTC. It is translated as CASSLNPKGGTYEQYF.

This chain joins TRBV12-5 and TRBJ2-7, with D unresolved. The germline gives CDR1 LGHNT, CDR2 FRNRAP. This CDR3 is 13 amino acids long. With 6 bases removed from V and 4 bases from J, the gap between germline ends came to 13 bases. The CDR3 DNA follows: TGTGCTAGTGGCCGTGGACCAGTATACGAGCAGTACTTC. It codes for CASGRGPVYEQYF.

This clone came up a few times. Other DNA sequences within the sample encode an identical CDR3. The chain combines TRBV30 with TRBJ1-1; D possibly corresponds to TRBD1 (5 bases). Between the trimmed V and J ends, which lost 2 bases and 1 base, there was a span of 8 bases. Per the germline V gene, CDR1 is GTSNPN and CDR2 is SVGIG (reference sequence). The CDR3 length is 13 residues. CDR3 in DNA: TGTGCCTGGAGTAGGGGTGGGAACACTGAAGCTTTCTTT. Protein: CAWSRGGNTEAFF. Filled out from reference TRBV30 and TRBJ1-1, the complete variable domain reads SQTIHQWPATLVQPVGSPLSLECTVEGTSNPNLYWYRQAAGRGLQLLFYSVGIGQISSEVPQNLSASRPQDRQFILSSKKLLLSDSGFYLCAWSRGGNTEAFFGQGTRLTVV.

This clone was counted once. The V gene is TRBV5-5, the J gene TRBJ2-3, with TRBD2 identical over 12 bases. The CDR3 is 19 residues long. The V gene's germline CDR1 is SGHKS and CDR2 YYEKEE (reference sequence). The V and J ends lost 6 bases and 0 bases, in that order; junction bases with no gene match: 14. CDR3: CASIHERLAGAGSTDTQYF. CDR3 DNA sequence: TGTGCCAGCATCCATGAGCGACTAGCGGGAGCTGGAAGCACAGATACGCAGTATTTT. Combining the CDR3 with reference TRBV5-5 and TRBJ2-3 gives the whole variable domain DAGVTQSPTHLIKTRGQQVTLRCSPISGHKSVSWYQQVLGQGPQFIFQYYEKEERGRGNFPDRFSARQFPNYSSELNVNALLLGDSALYLCASIHERLAGAGSTDTQYFGPGTRLTVL.

The chain employs TRBV6-4 and TRBJ2-3; D is unresolved. Germline V gene lookup returns CDR1 MRHNA and CDR2 SNTAGT. There are 14 residues in the CDR3. Trimming cost V 6 bases and J 1 base, with 11 bases left between them. The CDR3 DNA reads TGTGCCAGCAGGCCCGAGAGCGGCACAGATACGCAGTATTTT. The encoded protein is CASRPESGTDTQYF.

The chain joins TRBV6-5 to TRBJ1-4; 9 bases align to TRBD1. The CDR3 loop spans 14 amino acids. Germline V lookup: CDR1 MNHEY, CDR2 SVGAGI. The trim removed 6 bases at V and 5 bases at J, leaving 4 bases unmatched. This chain's CDR3 is CASSIDRGNEKLFF. The CDR3 DNA sequence: TGTGCCAGCAGCATCGACAGGGGGAATGAAAAACTGTTTTTT.

The chain employs TRBV11-2 and TRBJ2-3, with 7 bases matching TRBD1. The germline V gene has CDR1 SGHAT and CDR2 FQNNGV. V gave up 1 base and J gave up 4 bases; unmatched junction bases: 8. CDR3 length equals 16 residues. The CDR3 DNA is TGTGCCAGCAGCTTAGTGCTACTCACAGGGGCAGATACGCAGTATTTT. Translated, it gives CASSLVLLTGADTQYF.

The chain is built from TRBV2 and TRBJ2-2; 9 bases fit TRBD2. V shed 6 bases, J shed 1 base, and the junction held 3 bases outside the gene matches. CDR1 and CDR2 from the germline V gene are SNHLY and FYNNEI. There are 15 residues in the CDR3. The CDR3 sequence: CASRGSGGNTGELFF. DNA for the CDR3: TGTGCCAGCAGGGGTAGCGGGGGGAACACCGGGGAGCTGTTTTTT. The whole variable domain, remainder taken from reference TRBV2 and TRBJ2-2, is EPEVTQTPSHQVTQMGQEVILRCVPISNHLYFYWYRQILGQKVEFLVSFYNNEISEKSEIFDDQFSVERPDGSNFTLKIRSTKLEDSAMYFCASRGSGGNTGELFFGEGSRLTVL.

In this sample, this clone turned up once. The rearrangement joins TRBV6-6 to TRBJ2-1; possible D gene TRBD1, 5 bases. Germline loops: CDR1 MNHNY, CDR2 SVGAGI (reference sequence). Trimming took 3 bases from V and 9 from J, leaving 6 bases between them. There are 11 residues in the CDR3. This CDR3 reads CASSYQGEQFF. DNA for the CDR3: TGTGCCAGCAGTTATCAGGGTGAGCAGTTCTTC.

This rearrangement joins TRBV2 to TRBJ2-4; TRBD2 aligns across 14 bases. The V segment lost 6 bases and the J segment 0 bases; nucleotides outside the gene matches: 1. There are 16 residues in the CDR3. Per germline, CDR1 SNHLY and CDR2 FYNNEI. In DNA, the CDR3 is TGTGCCAGCAGGGGACTAGCGGGAGTAGCCAAAAACATTCAGTACTTC. The encoded protein is CASRGLAGVAKNIQYF.

This sequence joins TRBV23-1 and TRBJ2-1, with 9 nucleotides matching TRBD2. TRBV23-1 is flagged as an ORF with uncertain function. The junction had 13 bases not matched to a gene; V was cut back by 0 bases and J by 7 bases. The CDR3 is 18 amino acids. The CDR3: CASSQSALLAGVRNEQFF. The CDR3 region has the DNA TGCGCCAGCAGTCAATCCGCGTTGTTAGCGGGAGTTCGGAATGAGCAGTTCTTC.

This chain connects TRBV9 to TRBJ2-2; 9 positions agree with TRBD2. J lost 6 bases, V lost 0 bases, and 12 bases had no gene match. Per the germline V gene, CDR1 is SGDLS and CDR2 is YYNGEE. The length of the CDR3 is 18 residues. CDR3 loop: CASSVELAGDAGAGELFF. As DNA, the CDR3 is TGTGCCAGCAGCGTAGAATTAGCGGGAGATGCGGGGGCCGGGGAGCTGTTTTTT. Drawing the rest from reference TRBV9 and TRBJ2-2, the complete variable domain is DSGVTQTPKHLITATGQRVTLRCSPRSGDLSVYWYQQSLDQGLQFLIQYYNGEERAKGNILERFSAQQFPDLHSELNLSSLELGDSALYFCASSVELAGDAGAGELFFGEGSRLTVL.

The V gene is TRBV7-9, the J gene TRBJ2-7, with D perhaps TRBD1 or TRBD2 (7 bases each). Germline CDR1 is SEHNR and CDR2 is FQNEAQ (reference sequence). CDR3 length: 13 residues. The ends were cut back, 5 bases at V and 6 bases at J, with 14 bases in the middle. The CDR3 here is CASSLGGGSEQYF. The DNA of the CDR3 is TGTGCCAGCAGCCTAGGGGGCGGGAGCGAGCAGTACTTC.

This chain joins TRBV28 and TRBJ2-3; TRBD1 matches at 11 bases. Germline CDR1 MDHEN, CDR2 SYDVKM. The CDR3 spans 16 residues. After removal of 6 bases from V and 4 bases from J, the junction contained 9 bases not matched to a gene. The CDR3 nucleotides read TGTGCCAGCAGCCCCCATCCGGGACAGGGGGCAGATACGCAGTATTTT. Protein: CASSPHPGQGADTQYF. Supplemented by reference TRBV28 and TRBJ2-3, the full variable domain reads DVKVTQSSRYLVKRTGEKVFLECVQDMDHENMFWYRQDPGLGLRLIYFSYDVKMKEKGDIPEGYSVSREKKERFSLILESASTNQTSMYLCASSPHPGQGADTQYFGPGTRLTVL.

The V gene is TRBV5-1, the J gene TRBJ2-7, with TRBD2 identical over 11 bases. The CDR3 spans 15 residues. CDR1 and CDR2 (germline): SGHRS, YFSETQ. After removal of 1 base from V and 0 bases from J, the junction contained 0 bases not matched to a gene. In DNA, the CDR3 is TGCGCCAGCAGCTTGACTAGCGGGGGCTCCTACGAGCAGTACTTC. As protein: CASSLTSGGSYEQYF.

The chain combines TRBV19 with TRBJ1-1, with TRBD1 matching 7 bases. J gave up 3 bases and V 7 bases, and 5 bases lay outside the gene matches. This CDR3 is 13 amino acids long. Germline assignment: CDR1 LNHDA and CDR2 SQIVND (reference sequence). The CDR3 nucleotides are TGTGCCAGTAAGGGACAGATATACACTGAAGCTTTCTTT. It translates to CASKGQIYTEAFF.

V and J are TRBV28 and TRBJ1-5; D might be TRBD1 (6 bases). The CDR3 is made up of 14 amino acids. Looked up from germline, CDR1 is MDHEN and CDR2 is SYDVKM. V lost 8 bases and J lost 8, with 19 bases in between. The CDR3 here is CASGRGATTEPQHF. CDR3 DNA: TGTGCCAGCGGACGGGGGGCGACGACGGAGCCCCAGCATTTT. Supplemented by reference TRBV28 and TRBJ1-5, the full variable domain reads DVKVTQSSRYLVKRTGEKVFLECVQDMDHENMFWYRQDPGLGLRLIYFSYDVKMKEKGDIPEGYSVSREKKERFSLILESASTNQTSMYLCASGRGATTEPQHFGDGTRLSIL.

The chain has TRBV2 and TRBJ1-5; no definite D call. Trimming took off 6 bases at V and 5 bases at J, with 11 bases between the two ends. The germline CDR1 and CDR2 sequences are SNHLY and FYNNEI. The CDR3 loop spans 13 amino acids. Here the CDR3 DNA reads TGTGCCAGCAGAGCACTCATCGATCAGCCCCAGCATTTT. Translated, it gives CASRALIDQPQHF.